The 2 T cell receptor beta chains in this list originate from one sample, sequenced in a study of blood T cell repertoires in COVID-19. This table comes from immunoSEQ multiplex PCR, and its TCRdb copy is limited to in-frame clones, with some not included. The sample carries under 200,000 clones, more than 80% recorded once. Sequencing was done on a sample of PBMCs or T cells enriched from blood (not recorded which). The receptors originated from a woman aged 18-35 years who had recovered from COVID-19.

The rearrangement links TRBV4-1 to TRBJ1-1; 7 bases are a match to TRBD1. The CDR3 covers 14 residues. Germline V lookup: CDR1 MGHRA, CDR2 YSYEKL. V trimming: 1 base; J trimming: 7 bases; junction bases outside the gene matches: 6. In DNA, the CDR3 is TGCGCCAGCAGCCAAGTGGACAGGACCTATGAAGCTTTCTTT. Amino acids: CASSQVDRTYEAFF.

The gene calls are TRBV28 and TRBJ1-2; perhaps TRBD1 as D (5 bases). The CDR3 has 14 residues. The V and J ends lost 5 bases and 6 bases respectively, with 16 bases between them. Germline-derived CDR1 and CDR2 are MDHEN and SYDVKM. The CDR3 DNA is TGTGCCAGCAGTAAAGGGGTTTCCCGGAATGGCTACACCTTC. Its translation: CASSKGVSRNGYTF.